Detailed here is one TCR beta chain. This sample was included in a study of blood T cell repertoires in COVID-19. For the study at large: Whether acute or convalescent, the COVID-19 samples came from the United States, Italy and Spain.

Participant-given clinical history determined each cohort assignment. Measured with immunoSEQ multiplex PCR; TCRdb has only the in-frame clones, and not every one. Found here are a few hundred thousand clones, under 90% of them singletons; the top ten hold 1.9%. The V and J ends lost 3 bases and 7 bases respectively, with 12 bases between them. Germline CDR1 is MGHRA and CDR2 is YSYEKL. There are 14 residues in the CDR3. Sequenced: PBMCs or T cells enriched from blood (not recorded which). This chain links TRBV4-1 with TRBJ1-4; D remains unclear. This receptor was taken from an older woman who had recovered from COVID-19. The CDR3 DNA sequence: TGCGCCAGCAGCCATTCGACTAACTCTGAAAAACTGTTTTTT. Translating it yields CASSHSTNSEKLFF.